These T cell receptor beta chains were read from a single sample in a study of liver allograft versus peripheral blood T cells. TCRdb processed the reads anew with MiXCR; each CDR3 protein has one entry. This sample has about 2,200 distinct CDR3 sequences, with 15% to 20% found just once. These receptors came from a human patient who had a liver transplant. Some T cells may be provided by the graft donor. CDR3s include the opening cysteine and the closing phenylalanine or tryptophan. D genes are given only for firm matches. Only part of the rows carry a size: once, few, many, or a class if the clone is expanded.

j_call,d_call,v_call,clone_size,cdr3_nt,cdr3_aa
TRBJ1-6,NA,TRBV11-2,NA,TGTGCCAGCAGCTTATACAGAATGTCAAATTCACCCCTCCACTTT,CASSLYRMSNSPLHF
TRBJ2-7,NA,TRBV27,few,TGTGCCAGCAGCCCCGGGGATTCCATCTACGAGCAGTACTTC,CASSPGDSIYEQYF
TRBJ2-1,TRBD1,TRBV7-2,NA,TGTGCCAGCAGCTTAGGAGGGACAGGATTGGGTGAGCAGTTCTTC,CASSLGGTGLGEQFF
TRBJ2-2,NA,TRBV9,many,TGTGCCAGCAGCGCGGAGCGGTACACCGGGGAGCTGTTTTTT,CASSAERYTGELFF
TRBJ1-1,NA,TRBV27,medium-sized,TGTGCCAGCAGGTCTGGTCAGACTGAAGCTTTCTTT,CASRSGQTEAFF
TRBJ2-1,NA,TRBV7-2,hyperexpanded,TGTGCCAGCAGCTTAGCGTTCGGAATCAATGAGCAGTTCTTC,CASSLAFGINEQFF
TRBJ2-3,NA,TRBV28,few,TGTGCCAGCAGTTTATTCGTCGGATCTAGCACAGATACGCAGTATTTT,CASSLFVGSSTDTQYF
TRBJ2-2,NA,TRBV10-3,medium-sized,TGTGCCATCAGTGAGCCGACAGGAACGAACACCGGGGAGCTGTTTTTT,CAISEPTGTNTGELFF
TRBJ2-3,TRBD1,TRBV19,many,TGTGCCAGTAGTATCAACAGGGGCGAAATCACAGATACGCAGTATTTT,CASSINRGEITDTQYF
TRBJ1-4,NA,TRBV24-1,medium-sized,TGTGCCACCAGGGACACAAAAGAGGCAGCTAATGAAAAACTGTTTTTT,CATRDTKEAANEKLFF
TRBJ1-4,TRBD1,TRBV7-9,few,TGTGCCAGCAGCTGGGCCGACAGGGGGCATTTTGAAAAACTGTTTTTT,CASSWADRGHFEKLFF
TRBJ2-5,NA,TRBV19,medium-sized,TGTGCCAGTAGTGTTTGGGGGGGCGAGGAGACCCAGTACTTC,CASSVWGGEETQYF
TRBJ1-3,NA,TRBV7-9,NA,TGTGCCAGCAGCTTAGAGGGGGGAAACACTCCGGATTCTGGAAACACCATATATTTT,CASSLEGGNTPDSGNTIYF
TRBJ2-3,NA,TRBV7-2,medium-sized,TGTGCCAGCAGCTTACCGGGACAGAGGGACTTCACAGATACGCAGTATTTT,CASSLPGQRDFTDTQYF
TRBJ2-7,TRBD1,TRBV28,many,TGTGCCAGCAGTGATTGGGACAGCTCCTACGAGCAGTACTTC,CASSDWDSSYEQYF
TRBJ1-1,NA,TRBV7-9,few,TGTGCCAGCAGCCCCGAGAGGGCTGAAGCTTTCTTT,CASSPERAEAFF